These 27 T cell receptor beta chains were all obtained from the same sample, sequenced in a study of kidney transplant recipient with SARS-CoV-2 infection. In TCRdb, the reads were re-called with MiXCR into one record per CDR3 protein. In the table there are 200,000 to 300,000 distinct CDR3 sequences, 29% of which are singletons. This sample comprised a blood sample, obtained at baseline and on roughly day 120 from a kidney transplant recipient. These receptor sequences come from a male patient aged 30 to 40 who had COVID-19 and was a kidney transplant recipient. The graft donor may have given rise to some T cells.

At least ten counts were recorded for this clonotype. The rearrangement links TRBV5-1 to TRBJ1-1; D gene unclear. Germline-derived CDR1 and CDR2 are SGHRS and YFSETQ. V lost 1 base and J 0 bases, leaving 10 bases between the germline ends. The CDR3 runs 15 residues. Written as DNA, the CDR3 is TGCGCCAGCAGCTTGTTTTCGGGAATGAACACTGAAGCTTTCTTT. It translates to CASSLFSGMNTEAFF.

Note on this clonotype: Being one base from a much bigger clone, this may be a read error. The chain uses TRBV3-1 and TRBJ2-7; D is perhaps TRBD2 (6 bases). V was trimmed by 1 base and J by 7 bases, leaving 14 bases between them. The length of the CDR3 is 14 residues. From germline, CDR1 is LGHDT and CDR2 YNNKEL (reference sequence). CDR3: CASSQGDRRVEQYF. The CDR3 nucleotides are TGTGCCAGCAGCCAAGGCGATAGGAGGGTTGAGCAGTACTTC.

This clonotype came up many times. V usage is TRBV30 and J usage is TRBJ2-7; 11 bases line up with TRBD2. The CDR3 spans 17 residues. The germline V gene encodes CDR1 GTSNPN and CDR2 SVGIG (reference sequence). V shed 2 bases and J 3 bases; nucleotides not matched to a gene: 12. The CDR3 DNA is TGTGCCTGGAGTCAATACGGGGGGGGACTAGCGGACTACGAGCAGTACTTC. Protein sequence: CAWSQYGGGLADYEQYF.

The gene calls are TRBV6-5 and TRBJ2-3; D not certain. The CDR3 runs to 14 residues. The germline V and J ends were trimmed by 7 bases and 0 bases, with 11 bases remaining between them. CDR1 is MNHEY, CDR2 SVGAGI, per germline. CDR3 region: CASTPTSSTDTQYF. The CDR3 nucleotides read TGTGCCAGCACTCCGACAAGTAGCACAGATACGCAGTATTTT.

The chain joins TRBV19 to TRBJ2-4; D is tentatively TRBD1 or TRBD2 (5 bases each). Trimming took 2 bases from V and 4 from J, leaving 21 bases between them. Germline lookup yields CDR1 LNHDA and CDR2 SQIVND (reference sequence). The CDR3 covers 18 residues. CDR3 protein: CASSIYVLDRDGKNIQYF. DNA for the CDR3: TGTGCCAGTAGTATATATGTCCTCGACCGGGACGGGAAAAACATTCAGTACTTC.

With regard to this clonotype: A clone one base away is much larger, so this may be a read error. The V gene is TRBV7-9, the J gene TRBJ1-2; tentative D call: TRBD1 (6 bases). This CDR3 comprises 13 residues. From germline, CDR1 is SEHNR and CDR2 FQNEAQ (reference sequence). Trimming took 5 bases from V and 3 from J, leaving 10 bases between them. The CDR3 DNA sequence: TGTGCCAGCAGCCGGGGGGCTGACTATGGCTACACCTTC. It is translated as CASSRGADYGYTF.

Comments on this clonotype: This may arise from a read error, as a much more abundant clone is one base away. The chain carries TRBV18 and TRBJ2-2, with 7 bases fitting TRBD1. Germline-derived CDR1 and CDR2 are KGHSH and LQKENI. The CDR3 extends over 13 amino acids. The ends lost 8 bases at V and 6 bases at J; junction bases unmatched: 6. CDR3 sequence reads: CASPVQGSGELFF. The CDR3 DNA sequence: TGTGCCAGCCCAGTACAGGGGTCCGGGGAGCTGTTTTTT.

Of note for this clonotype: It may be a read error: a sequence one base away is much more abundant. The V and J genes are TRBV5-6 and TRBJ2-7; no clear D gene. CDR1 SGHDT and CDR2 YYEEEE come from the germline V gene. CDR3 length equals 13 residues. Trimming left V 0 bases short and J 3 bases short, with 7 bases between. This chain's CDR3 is CASSLGQYYEQYF. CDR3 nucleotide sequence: TGTGCCAGCAGCTTGGGCCAGTACTACGAGCAGTACTTC.

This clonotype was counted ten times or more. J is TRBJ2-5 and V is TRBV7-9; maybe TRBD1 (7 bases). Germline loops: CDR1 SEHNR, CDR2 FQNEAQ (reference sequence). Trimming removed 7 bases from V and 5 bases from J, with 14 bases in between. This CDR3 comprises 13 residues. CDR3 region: CASTQGGGETQYF. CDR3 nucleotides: TGTGCCAGCACCCAGGGGGGCGGGGAGACCCAGTACTTC.

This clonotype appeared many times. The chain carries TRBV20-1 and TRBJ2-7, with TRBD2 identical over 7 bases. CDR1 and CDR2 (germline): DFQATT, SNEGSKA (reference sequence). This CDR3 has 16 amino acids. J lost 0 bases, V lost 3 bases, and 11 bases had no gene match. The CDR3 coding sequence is TGCAGTGCTAGTGGTCCGGGGACTACCCTCTCCTACGAGCAGTACTTC. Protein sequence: CSASGPGTTLSYEQYF.

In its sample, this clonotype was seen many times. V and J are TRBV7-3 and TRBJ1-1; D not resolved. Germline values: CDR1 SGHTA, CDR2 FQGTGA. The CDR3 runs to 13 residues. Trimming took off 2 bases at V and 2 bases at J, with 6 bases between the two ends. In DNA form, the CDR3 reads TGTGCCAGCAGCTTACTTGTAAACACTGAAGCTTTCTTT. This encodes CASSLLVNTEAFF.

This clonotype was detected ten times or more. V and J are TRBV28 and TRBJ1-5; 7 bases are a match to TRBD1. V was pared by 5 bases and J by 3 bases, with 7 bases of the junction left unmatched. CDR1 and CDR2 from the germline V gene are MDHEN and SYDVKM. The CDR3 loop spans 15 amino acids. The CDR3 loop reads CASSPLDRDNQPQHF. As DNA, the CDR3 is TGTGCCAGCAGTCCCTTAGACAGGGACAATCAGCCCCAGCATTTT. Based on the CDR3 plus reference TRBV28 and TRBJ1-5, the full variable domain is DVKVTQSSRYLVKRTGEKVFLECVQDMDHENMFWYRQDPGLGLRLIYFSYDVKMKEKGDIPEGYSVSREKKERFSLILESASTNQTSMYLCASSPLDRDNQPQHFGDGTRLSIL.

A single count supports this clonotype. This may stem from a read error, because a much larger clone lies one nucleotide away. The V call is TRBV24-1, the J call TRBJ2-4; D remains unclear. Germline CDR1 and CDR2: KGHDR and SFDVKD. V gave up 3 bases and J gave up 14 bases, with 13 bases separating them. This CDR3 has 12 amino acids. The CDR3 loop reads CATSDAFGEKYF. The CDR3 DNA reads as TGTGCCACCAGTGATGCTTTTGGAGAGAAGTACTTC.

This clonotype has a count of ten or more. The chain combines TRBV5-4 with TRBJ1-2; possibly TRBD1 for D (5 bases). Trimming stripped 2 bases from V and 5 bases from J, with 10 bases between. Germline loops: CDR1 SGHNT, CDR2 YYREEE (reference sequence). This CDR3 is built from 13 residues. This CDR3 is CASSLAGWYGYTF. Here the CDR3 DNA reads TGTGCCAGCAGCTTAGCAGGGTGGTATGGCTACACCTTC.

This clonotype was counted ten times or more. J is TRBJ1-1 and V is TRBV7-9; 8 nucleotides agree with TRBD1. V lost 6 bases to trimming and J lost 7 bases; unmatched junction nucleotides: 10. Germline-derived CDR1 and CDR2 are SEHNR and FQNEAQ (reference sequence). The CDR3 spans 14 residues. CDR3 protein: CASSSQDRAVEAFF. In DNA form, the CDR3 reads TGTGCCAGCAGTTCACAGGACAGGGCGGTTGAAGCTTTCTTT. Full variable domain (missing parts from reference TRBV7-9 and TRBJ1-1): DTGVSQNPRHKITKRGQNVTFRCDPISEHNRLYWYRQTLGQGPEFLTYFQNEAQLEKSRLLSDRFSAERPKGSFSTLEIQRTEQGDSAMYLCASSSQDRAVEAFFGQGTRLTVV.

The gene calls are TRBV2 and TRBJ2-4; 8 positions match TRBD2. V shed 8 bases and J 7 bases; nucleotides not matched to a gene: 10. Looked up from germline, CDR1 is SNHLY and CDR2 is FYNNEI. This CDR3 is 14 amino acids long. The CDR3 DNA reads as TGTGCCAGCTACGGGGGGGAAGGTTGGAACATTCAGTACTTC. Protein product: CASYGGEGWNIQYF.

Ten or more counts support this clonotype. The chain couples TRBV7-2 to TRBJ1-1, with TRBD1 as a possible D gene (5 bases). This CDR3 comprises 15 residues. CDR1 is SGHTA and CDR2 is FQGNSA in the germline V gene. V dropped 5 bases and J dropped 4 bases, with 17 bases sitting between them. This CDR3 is CASSPVPGLGTEAFF. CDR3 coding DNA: TGTGCCAGCAGCCCCGTGCCAGGGTTGGGCACTGAAGCTTTCTTT.

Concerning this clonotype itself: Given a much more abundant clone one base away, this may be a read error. The CDR3 bases are TGTGCCAGCAGCATCGTTGATTCAGCTCGAAAGGCCTATGGCTACACCTTC. Encoded protein: CASSIVDSARKAYGYTF. The rearrangement uses TRBV7-4 and TRBJ1-2; the D is unclear. The CDR3 is made up of 17 amino acids. V lost 5 bases and J lost 4, with 23 bases in between. The germline V gene encodes CDR1 SGHVT and CDR2 SQSDAQ.

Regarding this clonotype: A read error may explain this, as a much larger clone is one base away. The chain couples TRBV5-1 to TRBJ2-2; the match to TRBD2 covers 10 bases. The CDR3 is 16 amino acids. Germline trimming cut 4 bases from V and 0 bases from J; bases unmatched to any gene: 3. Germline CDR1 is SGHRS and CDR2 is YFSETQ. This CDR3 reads CASSTGLATNTGELFF. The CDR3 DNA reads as TGCGCCAGCAGCACGGGACTAGCGACGAACACCGGGGAGCTGTTTTTT.

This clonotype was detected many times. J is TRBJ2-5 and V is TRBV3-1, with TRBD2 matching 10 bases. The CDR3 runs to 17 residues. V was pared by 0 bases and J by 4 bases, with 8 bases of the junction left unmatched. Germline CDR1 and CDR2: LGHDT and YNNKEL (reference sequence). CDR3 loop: CASSQDKREGGSETQYF. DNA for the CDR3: TGTGCCAGCAGCCAAGATAAGCGGGAGGGGGGGTCAGAGACCCAGTACTTC.

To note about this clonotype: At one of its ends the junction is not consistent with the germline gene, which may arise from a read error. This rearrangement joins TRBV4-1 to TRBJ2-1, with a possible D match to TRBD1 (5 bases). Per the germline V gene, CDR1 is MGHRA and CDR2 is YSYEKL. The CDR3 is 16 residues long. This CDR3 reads CASSQDLTASYNELFF. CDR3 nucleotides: TGCGCCAGCAGCCAAGATCTGACAGCCTCCTACAATGAGCTGTTCTTC.

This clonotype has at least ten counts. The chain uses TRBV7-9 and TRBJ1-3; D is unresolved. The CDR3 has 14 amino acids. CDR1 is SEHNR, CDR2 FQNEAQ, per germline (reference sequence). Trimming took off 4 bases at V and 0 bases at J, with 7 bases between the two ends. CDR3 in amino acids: CASSSLASGNTIYF. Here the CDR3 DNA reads TGTGCCAGCAGCTCCCTGGCCTCTGGAAACACCATATATTTT.

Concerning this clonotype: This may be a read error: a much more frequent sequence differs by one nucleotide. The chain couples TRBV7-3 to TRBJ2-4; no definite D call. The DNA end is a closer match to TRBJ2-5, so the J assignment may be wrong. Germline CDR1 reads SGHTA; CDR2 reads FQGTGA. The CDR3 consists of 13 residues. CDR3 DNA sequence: TGTACCAGCAGCCTCGACATCCTAGAGACCCAGTACTTC. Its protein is CTSSLDILETQYF.

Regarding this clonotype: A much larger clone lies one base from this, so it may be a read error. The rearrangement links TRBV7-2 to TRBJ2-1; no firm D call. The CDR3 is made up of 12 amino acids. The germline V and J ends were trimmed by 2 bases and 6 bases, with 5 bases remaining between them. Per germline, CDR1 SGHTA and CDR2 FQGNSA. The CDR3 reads CASSLLINEQFF. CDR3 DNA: TGTGCCAGCAGCTTACTCATCAATGAGCAGTTCTTC.

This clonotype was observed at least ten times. DNA of the CDR3: TGCAGCGTGGGCCCCCGGGACAGGGGGCACTATGGCTACACCTTC. It specifies CSVGPRDRGHYGYTF. The chain joins TRBV29-1 to TRBJ1-2, with 12 bases aligning to TRBD1. In germline, CDR1 is SQVTM, CDR2 ANQGSEA. The ends lost 6 bases at V and 3 bases at J; junction bases unmatched: 8. This CDR3 has 15 residues.

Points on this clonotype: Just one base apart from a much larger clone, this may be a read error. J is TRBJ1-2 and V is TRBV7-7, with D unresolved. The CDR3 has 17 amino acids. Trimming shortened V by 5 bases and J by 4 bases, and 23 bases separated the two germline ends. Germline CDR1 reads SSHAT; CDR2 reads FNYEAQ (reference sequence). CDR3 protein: CASSKDVKCRRTYGYTF. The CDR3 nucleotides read TGTGCCAGCAGCAAAGACGTTAAGTGCCGAAGGACCTATGGCTACACCTTC.

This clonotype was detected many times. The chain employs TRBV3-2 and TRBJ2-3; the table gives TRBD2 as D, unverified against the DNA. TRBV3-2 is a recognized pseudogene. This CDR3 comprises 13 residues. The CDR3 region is CASRGDWPDTQYF. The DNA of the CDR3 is TGTGCCAGCAGGGGAGACTGGCCCGATACGCAGTATTTT.